The 16 T cell receptor beta chains below were found in one sample sequenced in a study of early T cells in non-severe SARS-CoV-2 infection. Via MiXCR, TCRdb re-called the 5' RACE reads, giving one row per CDR3 protein. The sample lists about 77,000 distinct CDR3 sequences; about 15% were seen once. Material: whole blood. These receptors were taken from an adult who was a healthcare worker with PCR-confirmed SARS-CoV-2 infection or an uninfected control (not recorded which).

This clonotype turned up a few times. The chain combines TRBV27 with TRBJ1-4, with TRBD1 identical over 7 bases. Germline V gene lookup returns CDR1 MNHEY and CDR2 SMNVEV (reference sequence). The ends lost 5 bases at V and 5 bases at J; junction bases unmatched: 5. This CDR3 contains 14 residues. The CDR3, as DNA: TGTGCCAGCAGTCCCTGGGGACAGAATGAAAAACTGTTTTTT. This translates into CASSPWGQNEKLFF.

V gene TRBV29-1 combines with J gene TRBJ2-1; D perhaps matches TRBD2 (6 bases). V shed 4 bases and J shed 12 bases, with 16 bases lying between them. The V gene's germline CDR1 is SQVTM and CDR2 ANQGSEA. The CDR3 loop spans 12 amino acids. This CDR3 reads CSVVSGERGQFF. Here the CDR3 DNA reads TGCAGCGTTGTTTCGGGAGAAAGAGGGCAGTTCTTC.

This clonotype was seen many times. The chain links TRBV11-2 to TRBJ2-5, with D unresolved. Germline CDR1 reads SGHAT; CDR2 reads FQNNGV. The CDR3 runs to 13 residues. Trimming cost V 2 bases and J 2 bases, with 6 bases left between them. CDR3 sequence reads: CASSLFSQETQYF. The CDR3 bases are TGTGCCAGCAGCTTATTTTCTCAAGAGACCCAGTACTTC.

The rearrangement uses TRBV9 and TRBJ2-1; tentatively, D is TRBD1 or TRBD2 (5 bases each). The V gene lost 4 bases and the J gene lost 9 bases, with 20 bases spanning the gap. CDR3 size: 15 residues. Germline assignment: CDR1 SGDLS and CDR2 YYNGEE. CDR3 nucleotide sequence: TGTGCCAGCAGCCCGCCGGGACCGCCCCTGGGTGAGCAGTTCTTC. It codes for CASSPPGPPLGEQFF.

The chain couples TRBV4-2 to TRBJ2-2; possible D gene TRBD2, 5 bases. Between the trimmed V and J ends, which lost 1 base and 15 bases, there was a span of 15 bases. Germline CDR1 is LGHNA and CDR2 is YNFKEQ. The CDR3 contains 13 residues. The CDR3 region is CASSQVGASWVFF. The CDR3 bases are TGTGCCAGCAGCCAAGTGGGAGCCTCCTGGGTGTTTTTT.

The gene calls are TRBV6-5 and TRBJ2-1; TRBD2 is a possible D gene (7 bases). The CDR3 has 17 amino acids. Germline assignment: CDR1 MNHEY and CDR2 SVGAGI. V lost 4 bases and J 5 bases, leaving 21 bases between the germline ends. CDR3 protein: CASSSKWVGGPNNEQFF. The CDR3 region has the DNA TGTGCCAGCAGTTCCAAGTGGGTCGGGGGGCCAAACAATGAGCAGTTCTTC.

This clonotype came up a few times. The chain employs TRBV15 and TRBJ2-1; perhaps D is TRBD1 or TRBD2 (5 bases each). The V and J ends lost 0 bases and 6 bases respectively, with 15 bases between them. This CDR3 region has 16 residues. Germline values: CDR1 LNHNV, CDR2 YYDKDF (reference sequence). DNA of the CDR3: TGTGCCACCAGCAGAGATAATGGGGGAATCGGCAATGAGCAGTTCTTC. This encodes CATSRDNGGIGNEQFF. Full variable domain (missing parts from reference TRBV15 and TRBJ2-1): DAMVIQNPRYQVTQFGKPVTLSCSQTLNHNVMYWYQQKSSQAPKLLFHYYDKDFNNEADTPDNFQSRRPNTSFCFLDIRSPGLGDTAMYLCATSRDNGGIGNEQFFGPGTRLTVL.

In this sample, this clonotype turned up many times. The rearrangement links TRBV30 to TRBJ1-5, with 9 nucleotides matching TRBD1. The CDR3 length is 15 residues. Germline V gives CDR1 GTSNPN, CDR2 SVGIG (reference sequence). The ends lost 2 bases at V and 5 bases at J; junction bases unmatched: 7. The CDR3 reads CAWSTRDRADQPQHF. As DNA, the CDR3 is TGTGCCTGGAGTACCCGGGACAGGGCAGATCAGCCCCAGCATTTT.

The rearrangement uses TRBV11-2 and TRBJ2-5; 8 positions match TRBD2. The CDR3 has 14 amino acids. V lost 3 bases to trimming and J lost 5 bases; unmatched junction nucleotides: 5. Germline assignment: CDR1 SGHAT and CDR2 FQNNGV. In nucleotides, the CDR3 is TGTGCCAGCAGCTTGCCGGGAGGGGTTGAGACCCAGTACTTC. Its translation is CASSLPGGVETQYF.

This clonotype was recorded at least ten times. The chain carries TRBV7-6 and TRBJ2-7; D might be TRBD1 or TRBD2, each matching 5 bases. Trimming shortened V by 4 bases and J by 6 bases, and 19 bases separated the two germline ends. Germline-derived CDR1 and CDR2 are SGHVS and FNYEAQ. The CDR3 loop spans 15 amino acids. DNA of the CDR3: TGTGCCAGCAGCTCCGGTGGGACGGCCGTCCCCGAGCAGTACTTC. It encodes CASSSGGTAVPEQYF.

This clonotype was seen only a few times. The chain is built from TRBV7-8 and TRBJ2-3; D gene ambiguous. The CDR3 is 15 residues long. Germline CDR1 is SGHVS and CDR2 is FQNEAQ. Trimming shortened V by 3 bases and J by 6 bases, and 16 bases separated the two germline ends. The CDR3 DNA sequence: TGTGCCAGCAGCTTGGGTGCAACTCCGTCGGATACGCAGTATTTT. Translation gives CASSLGATPSDTQYF.

This clonotype came up many times. The CDR3 coding sequence is TGTGCCAGCAGCCAAGATTTGGCGGGAGCCTACAATGAGCAGTTCTTC. This encodes CASSQDLAGAYNEQFF. This chain connects TRBV3-1 to TRBJ2-1; 7 positions agree with TRBD2. There are 16 residues in the CDR3. J was trimmed by 2 bases and V by 0 bases; bases with no gene match: 4. Germline V gene data show CDR1 as LGHDT and CDR2 as YNNKEL (reference sequence).

The rearrangement joins TRBV6-1 to TRBJ2-7; 10 bases fit TRBD1. The CDR3 is made up of 15 amino acids. Germline CDR1 and CDR2: MNHNS and SASEGT. V shed 6 bases and J 4 bases; nucleotides not matched to a gene: 9. CDR3 DNA: TGTGCCAGCAGCATCCAAGACAGGGGGCAATACGAGCAGTACTTC. Residues: CASSIQDRGQYEQYF.

The V call is TRBV20-1, the J call TRBJ2-7; 9 bases match TRBD2. V gave up 6 bases and J gave up 3 bases; unmatched junction bases: 6. CDR3 length equals 13 residues. Germline CDR1 is DFQATT and CDR2 is SNEGSKA (reference sequence). The CDR3 nucleotides read TGCAGTGCCCGACTAGCGGAGAACTACGAGCAGTACTTC. This codes for CSARLAENYEQYF.

This clonotype showed up just a few times. CDR3 amino acids: CASSLAGFSYNEQFF. CDR3 sequence (DNA): TGTGCCAGCAGCTTAGCGGGCTTTTCCTACAATGAGCAGTTCTTC. The rearrangement joins TRBV7-3 to TRBJ2-1; a possible D gene is TRBD2 (5 bases). Looked up from germline, CDR1 is SGHTA and CDR2 is FQGTGA. CDR3 length: 15 residues. V was cut by 2 bases and J by 1 base, with 9 bases left in between. The full variable domain, in which reference TRBV7-3 and TRBJ2-1 provide the parts outside the CDR3, is GAGVSQTPSNKVTEKGKYVELRCDPISGHTALYWYRQSLGQGPEFLIYFQGTGAADDSGLPNDRFFAVRPEGSVSTLKIQRTERGDSAVYLCASSLAGFSYNEQFFGPGTRLTVL.

The rearrangement links TRBV12-3 or TRBV12-4 to TRBJ2-7; TRBD1 aligns across 10 bases. This CDR3 has 14 residues. J gave up 7 bases and V 6 bases, and 9 bases lay outside the gene matches. The CDR3 is CASSDQGQGREQYF. CDR3 sequence (DNA): TGTGCCAGCAGCGACCAGGGACAGGGGCGGGAGCAGTACTTC.